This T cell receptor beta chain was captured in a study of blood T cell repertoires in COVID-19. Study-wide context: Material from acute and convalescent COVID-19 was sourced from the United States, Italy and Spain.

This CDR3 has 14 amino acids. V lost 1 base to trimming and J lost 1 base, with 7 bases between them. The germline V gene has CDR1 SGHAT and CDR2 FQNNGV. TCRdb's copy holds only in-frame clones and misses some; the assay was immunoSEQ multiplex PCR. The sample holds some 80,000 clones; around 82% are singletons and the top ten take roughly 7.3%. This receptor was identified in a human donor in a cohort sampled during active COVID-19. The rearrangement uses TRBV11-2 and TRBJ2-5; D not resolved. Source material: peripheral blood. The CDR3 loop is CASSLGAGQETQYF. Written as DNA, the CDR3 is TGTGCCAGCAGCTTAGGGGCCGGCCAAGAGACCCAGTACTTC.